The source of this TCR beta chain is a study of blood T cell repertoires in COVID-19. Study context: From the United States, Italy and Spain came samples of acute and convalescent COVID-19. Sources were T cells, B-cell-depleted T cells, or PBMCs; the material itself was cDNA or gDNA.

CDR3 length: 14 amino acids. V was trimmed by 0 bases and J by 8 bases, leaving 13 bases between them. Germline assignment: CDR1 MNHNS and CDR2 SASEGT. The authors' processing: Estimation of nucleated cell counts was performed using reference gene primer amplification. Method: immunoSEQ multiplex PCR; TCRdb's copy keeps in-frame clones and lacks some. V and J calls and clone size are those listed in that table; D and trimming were worked out from the DNA. The sample consists of 80,000 to 130,000 clones, approximately 90% of them appearing once. This chain joins TRBV6-1 and TRBJ1-2; no definite D call. The clonotype was recovered from a man between 60 and 75 years old with acute or convalescent COVID-19. Sequencing was carried out using peripheral blood. The CDR3 sequence is CASSEAKRSGGYTF. CDR3 in DNA: TGTGCCAGCAGTGAAGCGAAAAGGTCGGGGGGCTACACCTTC.